This T cell receptor (beta chain) appears in the sequencing data of a study of OX40 agonist ivuxolimab in advanced cancers. Study summary: Allowance was made for prior anti-PD-1, anti-PD-L1 or anti-CTLA-4 therapy, and around 41% had some.

Whole-study findings and limits: Blood T cells, both CD4+ and CD8+, expanded clonally by week 6 at 0.1 to 3.0 mg/kg. Expanded peripheral T-cell antigen specificity went undetermined.

Systemic immunosuppression or a history of autoimmune disease excluded patients. TCRdb keeps only in-frame clones here, not all; method: immunoSEQ multiplex PCR. The sample contains over 85,000 clones, roughly 89% of which appear only once. V was clipped by 3 bases and J by 2 bases, with 14 bases between them. The germline gives CDR1 KGHSH, CDR2 LQKENI. The CDR3 covers 15 residues. A word on this clone: Antigen: not known.

This clonotype originated in an adult with an advanced solid tumor such as melanoma, head and neck, liver or kidney cancer. V is TRBV18 and J is TRBJ2-7; D not certain. Sample: CD4+ or CD8+ T cells sorted from blood, taken in a trial of the OX40 agonist ivuxolimab. This CDR3 is CASSPLTPGAYEQYF. In nucleotides, the CDR3 is TGTGCCAGCTCACCCCTTACTCCAGGTGCCTACGAGCAGTACTTC.